This TCR beta chain was documented in a study of blood T cell repertoires in COVID-19. As processed by the authors: Reference gene primer amplification in the assay estimated nucleated cell counts. Repertoires were generated with immunoSEQ multiplex PCR, while TCRdb's copy carries only in-frame clones and drops some. V and J calls and clone size are given by that table; D and trimming were obtained from the DNA. The data show a few hundred thousand clones, 70% to 90% seen once. This clone was seen once. The sequenced material came from peripheral blood. The TCR comes from a man aged 45 to 65 with active or convalescent COVID-19.

For the CDR3, the DNA is TGCAGCGTTCAGGGGCCATACAACACTGAAGCTTTCTTT. Amino acids: CSVQGPYNTEAFF. The chain carries TRBV29-1 and TRBJ1-1; D may be TRBD1 (6 bases). Germline loops: CDR1 SQVTM, CDR2 ANQGSEA. V was cut by 5 bases and J by 2 bases, with 12 bases left in between. CDR3 length: 13 residues.